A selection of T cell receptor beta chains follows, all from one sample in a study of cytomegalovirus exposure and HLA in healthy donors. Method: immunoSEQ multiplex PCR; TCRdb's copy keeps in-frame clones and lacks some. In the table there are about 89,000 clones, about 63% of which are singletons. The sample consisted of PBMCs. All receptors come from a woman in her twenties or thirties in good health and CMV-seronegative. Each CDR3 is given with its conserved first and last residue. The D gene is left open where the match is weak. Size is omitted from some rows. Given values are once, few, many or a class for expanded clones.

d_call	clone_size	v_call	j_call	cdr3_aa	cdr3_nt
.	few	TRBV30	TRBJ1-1	CAWSVVAENTEAFF	TGTGCCTGGAGTGTTGTGGCAGAGAACACTGAAGCTTTCTTT
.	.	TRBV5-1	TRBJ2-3	CASSHRERDTQYF	TGCGCCAGCAGCCACCGGGAACGAGATACGCAGTATTTT
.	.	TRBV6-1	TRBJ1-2	CASSDRVGYTF	TGTGCCAGCAGTGACAGGGTCGGCTACACCTTC
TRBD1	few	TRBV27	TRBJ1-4	CASSTGDGFGKLFF	TGTGCCAGCAGCACAGGGGACGGTTTTGGAAAACTGTTTTTT
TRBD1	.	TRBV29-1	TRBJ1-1	CSVELDRAMNTEAFF	TGCAGCGTTGAGCTGGACAGGGCCATGAACACTGAAGCTTTCTTT
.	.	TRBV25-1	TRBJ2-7	CASSIRTGRDEQYF	TGTGCCAGCAGTATCCGGACAGGGAGGGACGAGCAGTACTTC
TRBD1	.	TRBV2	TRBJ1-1	CASSLTDRGHTEAFF	TGTGCCAGCAGTTTAACTGACAGGGGCCACACTGAAGCTTTCTTT
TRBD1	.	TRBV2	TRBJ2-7	CAAEGQGYEQYF	TGTGCCGCCGAGGGACAGGGCTACGAGCAGTACTTC
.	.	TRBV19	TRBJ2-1	CASTETVSYNEQFF	TGTGCCAGTACAGAGACAGTCTCCTACAATGAGCAGTTCTTC
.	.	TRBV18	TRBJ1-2	CASSPRGSDGYTF	TGTGCCAGCTCACCAAGGGGTTCCGATGGCTACACCTTC
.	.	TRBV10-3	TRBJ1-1	CAISLTGANTEAFF	TGTGCCATCAGCCTGACAGGAGCGAACACTGAAGCTTTCTTT
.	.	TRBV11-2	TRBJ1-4	CASSFMNEKLFF	TGTGCCAGCAGCTTTATGAATGAAAAACTGTTTTTT
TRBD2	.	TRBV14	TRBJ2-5	CASSLRLAGIETQYF	TGTGCCAGCAGCCTCCGACTAGCGGGAATAGAGACCCAGTACTTC
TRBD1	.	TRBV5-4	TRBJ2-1	CASSQRQGSYNEQFF	TGTGCCAGCAGCCAAAGACAGGGCAGTTACAATGAGCAGTTCTTC
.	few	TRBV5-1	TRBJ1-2	CASSLAPRSGEGSYGYTF	TGCGCCAGCAGCTTGGCCCCGCGATCAGGGGAGGGTTCCTATGGCTACACCTTC
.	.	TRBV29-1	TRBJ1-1	CSGVSGGLQRAFF	TGCAGCGGGGTGTCGGGGGGGCTTCAGAGAGCTTTCTTT
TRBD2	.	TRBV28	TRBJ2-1	CASTEGRANEQFF	TGTGCCAGCACCGAGGGGAGGGCCAATGAGCAGTTCTTC
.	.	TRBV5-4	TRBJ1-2	CASSSNYGYTF	TGTGCCAGCAGCTCAAACTATGGCTACACCTTC
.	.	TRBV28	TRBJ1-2	CASSQGQTGGYTF	TGTGCCAGCAGCCAAGGACAGACCGGGGGCTACACCTTC
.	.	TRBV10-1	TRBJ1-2	CASEATPEGYGYTF	TGCGCCAGCGAGGCGACACCGGAGGGCTATGGCTACACCTTC
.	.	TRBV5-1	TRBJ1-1	CASRTREMNTEAFF	TGCGCCAGCAGAACACGGGAAATGAACACTGAAGCTTTCTTT
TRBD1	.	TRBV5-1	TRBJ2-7	CASSLGQGAEYF	TGCGCCAGCAGCTTAGGACAGGGGGCGGAGTACTTC